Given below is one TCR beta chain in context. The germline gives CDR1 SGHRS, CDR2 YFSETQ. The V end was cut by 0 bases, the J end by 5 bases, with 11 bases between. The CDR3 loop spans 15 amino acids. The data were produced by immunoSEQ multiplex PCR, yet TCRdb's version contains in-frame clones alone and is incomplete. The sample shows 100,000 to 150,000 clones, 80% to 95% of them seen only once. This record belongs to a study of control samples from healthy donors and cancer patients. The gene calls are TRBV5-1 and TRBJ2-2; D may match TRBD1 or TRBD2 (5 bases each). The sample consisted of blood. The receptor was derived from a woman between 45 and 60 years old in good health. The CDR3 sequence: CASSLGGTGTGELFF. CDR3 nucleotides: TGCGCCAGCAGCTTGGGGGGCACGGGGACCGGGGAGCTGTTTTTT.